The rows below give T cell receptor beta chains drawn from one sample of a study of CD8 T cells in Susac syndrome. A single record per CDR3 protein comes from TCRdb applying MiXCR to the immunoSEQ multiplex PCR reads. The table lists some 300,000 distinct CDR3 sequences, over 75% of them singletons. The material sequenced was CD8+ T cells from PBMCs. The receptor source for this set is a human donor with multiple sclerosis. CDR3s include the opening cysteine and the closing phenylalanine or tryptophan.

TRBJ1-1	TRBV19	CASSMGEGNEAFF
TRBJ1-2	TRBV20-1	CSARDISGVDYGYTF
TRBJ1-2	TRBV11-2	CASSLYDGYTF
TRBJ2-3	TRBV27	CASSPGTSGGGPDTQYF
TRBJ2-7	TRBV7-9	CASSSSGRSSYEQYF
TRBJ2-7	TRBV18	CASSSETGAYEQYF
TRBJ1-2	TRBV24-1	CATSDSHGTDGYTF
TRBJ2-5	TRBV30	CAWSIRGASPRGTQYF
TRBJ1-5	TRBV5-6	CASSLGVTGGGNQPQHF
TRBJ1-4	TRBV7-9	CASNAAQSNEKLFF
TRBJ1-2	TRBV29-1	CIPSPNYGYTF
TRBJ2-7	TRBV7-9	CASSLARFAWARNEQYF
TRBJ1-1	TRBV4-3	CASSPAGVYTEAFF
TRBJ1-2	TRBV20-1	CSARGYGYTF
TRBJ2-1	TRBV4-3	CASSLEGRTNNEQFF
TRBJ2-3	TRBV3-1	CASSQDLAVQDTQYF
TRBJ2-7	TRBV13	CASSLDRLAGRYEQYF
TRBJ1-3	TRBV27	CASSLSGVGNTIYF
TRBJ2-7	TRBV7-2	CASSLESGGPSYEQYF
TRBJ2-2	TRBV10-3	CAINRLGNTGELFF
TRBJ1-1	TRBV6-6	CANSRGSLDTEAFF
TRBJ2-7	TRBV29-1	CSVEGLAGESYEQYF
TRBJ2-7	TRBV28	CASSPRLAGTRNEQYF
TRBJ2-1	TRBV7-3	CASSLSSLGDEQFF
TRBJ2-4	TRBV25-1	CASSEGSEWPQYF
TRBJ2-5	TRBV5-6	CASSHQSFGPWETQYF
TRBJ2-7	TRBV4-3	CASSQDQLSGLEQYF
TRBJ2-7	TRBV7-9	CASSPSPTHHGEQYF
TRBJ2-1	TRBV5-1	CASSVTGWNEQFF
TRBJ2-7	TRBV27	CASSNRISYEQYF
TRBJ1-1	TRBV5-4	CASSLRGSRTEAFF
TRBJ2-1	TRBV6-5	CASSPGQGSDEQFF
TRBJ2-5	TRBV27	CASSLSWRQETQYF
TRBJ2-1	TRBV28	CASSLGLEFF
TRBJ1-1	TRBV19	CASSVRDFYTEAFF
TRBJ2-7	TRBV4-1	CASSQAGQPYEQYF
TRBJ1-5	TRBV20-1	CSARYGGSNQPQHF
TRBJ2-1	TRBV20-1	CSAQIREFPYNEQFF
TRBJ2-7	TRBV4-3	CASSHGHRDRPWEQYF
TRBJ2-7	TRBV6-5	CASSYKQLAEGSYEQYF
TRBJ2-7	TRBV5-1	CASSNGQDISYEQYF
TRBJ2-7	TRBV6-1	CASSRPGTGVYEQYF